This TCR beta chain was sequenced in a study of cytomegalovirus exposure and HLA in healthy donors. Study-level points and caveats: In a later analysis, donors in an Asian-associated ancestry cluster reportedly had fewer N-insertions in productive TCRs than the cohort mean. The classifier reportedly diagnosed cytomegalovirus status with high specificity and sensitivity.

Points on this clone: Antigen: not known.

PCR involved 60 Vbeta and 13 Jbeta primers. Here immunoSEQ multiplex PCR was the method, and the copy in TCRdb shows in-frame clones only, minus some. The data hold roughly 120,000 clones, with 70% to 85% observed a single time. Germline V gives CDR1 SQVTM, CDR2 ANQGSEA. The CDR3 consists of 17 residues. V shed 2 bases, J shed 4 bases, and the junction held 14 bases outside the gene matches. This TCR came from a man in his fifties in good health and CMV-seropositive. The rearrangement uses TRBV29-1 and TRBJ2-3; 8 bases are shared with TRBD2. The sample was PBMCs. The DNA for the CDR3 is TGCAGCGTTGAACGCAGGGGTATTAGCGGGGACCCAGATACGCAGTATTTT. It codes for CSVERRGISGDPDTQYF.